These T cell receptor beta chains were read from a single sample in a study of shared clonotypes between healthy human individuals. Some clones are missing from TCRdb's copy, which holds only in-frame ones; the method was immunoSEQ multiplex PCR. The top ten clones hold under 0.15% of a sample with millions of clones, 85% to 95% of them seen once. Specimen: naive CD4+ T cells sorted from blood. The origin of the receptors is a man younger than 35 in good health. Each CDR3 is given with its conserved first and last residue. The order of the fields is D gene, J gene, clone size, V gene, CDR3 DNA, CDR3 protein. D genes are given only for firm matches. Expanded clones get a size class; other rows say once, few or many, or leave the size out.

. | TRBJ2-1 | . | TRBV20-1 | TGCAGTGCCGGACAGAGGAATGAGCAGTTCTTC | CSAGQRNEQFF
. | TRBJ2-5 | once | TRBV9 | TGTGCCAGCAGCGAGAGAGCGGCCCGCCAAGAGACCCAGTACTTC | CASSERAARQETQYF
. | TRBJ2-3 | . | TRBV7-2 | TGTGCCAGCAGCCGAACGGCTAGGGGCACAGATACGCAGTATTTT | CASSRTARGTDTQYF
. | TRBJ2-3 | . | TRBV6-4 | TGTGCCAGCAGTGAGCAGGGAAGCACAGATACGCAGTATTTT | CASSEQGSTDTQYF
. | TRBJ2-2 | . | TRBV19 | TGTGCCAGTAGTTCGGCGGGGAACACCGGGGAGCTGTTTTTT | CASSSAGNTGELFF
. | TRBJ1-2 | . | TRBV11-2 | TGTGCCAGCAACACTCTCGCCAAACAGGGAAGAGGGGACTATGGCTACACCTTC | CASNTLAKQGRGDYGYTF
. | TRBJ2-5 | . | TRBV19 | TGTGCCAGTACCGACAGGTACCAAGAGACCCAGTACTTC | CASTDRYQETQYF
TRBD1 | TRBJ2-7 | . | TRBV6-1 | TGTGCCGGCAGGACAGGGAACGAGCAGTACTTC | CAGRTGNEQYF
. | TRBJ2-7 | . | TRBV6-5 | TGTGCCAGCAGTTACTCCTCAGGCCTCGGTTCCGAGCAGTACTTC | CASSYSSGLGSEQYF
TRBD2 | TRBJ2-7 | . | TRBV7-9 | TGTGCCAGCAGCCCGGGGGGCGGGAGGGTTTCGGGCGAGCAGTACTTC | CASSPGGGRVSGEQYF
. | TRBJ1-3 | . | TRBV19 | TGTGCCAGTAACCCAGGGGCGCCCTCTGGAAACACCATATATTTT | CASNPGAPSGNTIYF
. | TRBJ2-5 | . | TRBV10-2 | TGCGCCAGCAGTGAACAGGTGGAGACCCAGTACTTC | CASSEQVETQYF
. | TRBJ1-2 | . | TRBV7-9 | TGTGCCAGCAGCTTAGCCCGCCGCAATGGCTACACCTTC | CASSLARRNGYTF
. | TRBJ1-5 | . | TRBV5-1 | TGCGCCAGCAGCTTGGGACATAATAGCAATCAGCCCCAGCATTTT | CASSLGHNSNQPQHF
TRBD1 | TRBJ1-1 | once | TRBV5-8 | TGTGCCAGCAGCACTACCGGGACAGGGGGAACTGAAGCTTTCTTT | CASSTTGTGGTEAFF
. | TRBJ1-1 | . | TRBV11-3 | TGTGCCAGCAGCTTAGGTTTCGGACAGCCGAACACTGAAGCTTTCTTT | CASSLGFGQPNTEAFF
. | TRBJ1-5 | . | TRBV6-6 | TGTGCCAGCAGGCCAAATACAGGGAAGAGTGATCAGCCCCAGCATTTT | CASRPNTGKSDQPQHF
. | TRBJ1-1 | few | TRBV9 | TGTGCCAGCAGCGTAGATCGGCTATGGACTGAAGCTTTCTTT | CASSVDRLWTEAFF
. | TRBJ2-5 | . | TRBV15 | TGTGCCACCAGCAGAGAACTGGCAGAGACCCAGTACTTC | CATSRELAETQYF
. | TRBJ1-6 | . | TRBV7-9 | TGTGCCAGCAGCCCCTTGACAGCTCTTTCCCTCCACTTT | CASSPLTALSLHF
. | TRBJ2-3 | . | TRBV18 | TGTGCCAGCTCATTCATGGATACGCAGTATTTT | CASSFMDTQYF
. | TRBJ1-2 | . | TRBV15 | TGTGCCACCAGCAGTGACAGCTCGACCCGGGGCTACACCTTC | CATSSDSSTRGYTF
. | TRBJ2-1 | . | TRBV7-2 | TGTGCCAGCAGCTTAGGGAGAGGGTTGTACAATGAGCAGTTCTTC | CASSLGRGLYNEQFF
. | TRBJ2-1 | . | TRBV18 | TGTGCCAGCTCACTATCTAAGGACAGCTCGCAGTTCTTC | CASSLSKDSSQFF
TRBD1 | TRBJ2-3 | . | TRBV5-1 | TGCGCCAGCAGCGGAGGGACAGGGGGCTCAGATACGCAGTATTTT | CASSGGTGGSDTQYF
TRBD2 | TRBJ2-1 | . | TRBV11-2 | TGTGCCAGCAGCTTAGGTGGTAGCGGGGGATTCAATGAGCAGTTCTTC | CASSLGGSGGFNEQFF
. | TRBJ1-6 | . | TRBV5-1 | TGCGCCAGCAGCTTGGCGCAGTCAAATTCACCCCTCCACTTT | CASSLAQSNSPLHF
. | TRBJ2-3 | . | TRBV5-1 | TGCGCCAGCAGCTTGCGGGGGCCGACCGGCACAGATACGCAGTATTTT | CASSLRGPTGTDTQYF
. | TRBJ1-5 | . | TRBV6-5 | TGTGCCAGCAGCTCGAATCAGCCCCAGCATTTT | CASSSNQPQHF
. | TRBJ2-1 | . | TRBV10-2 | TGCGCCAGCAGTGAGGGGACCGTCCGGGAGCAGTTCTTC | CASSEGTVREQFF
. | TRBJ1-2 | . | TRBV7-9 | TGTGCCAGCAGCTTATATGGGGTGGAGCGGAATGGCTACACCTTC | CASSLYGVERNGYTF
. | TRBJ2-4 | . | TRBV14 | TGTGCCAGCAGCCAGCCTCTACAGGGACTAGCCAAAAACATTCAGTACTTC | CASSQPLQGLAKNIQYF
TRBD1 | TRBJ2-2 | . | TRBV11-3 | TGTGCCAGCAGCTCTGGGACAGGGGTTAACACCGGGGAGCTGTTTTTT | CASSSGTGVNTGELFF
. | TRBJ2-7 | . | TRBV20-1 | TGCAGTGCTAGAGCAGGGGACGAGCAGTACTTC | CSARAGDEQYF
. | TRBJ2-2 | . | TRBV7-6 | TGTGCCAGCAGCCCCTGGAGTGAGGGTACCGGGGAGCTGTTTTTT | CASSPWSEGTGELFF
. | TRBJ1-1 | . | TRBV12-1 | TGTGCCAGCAGCTTTGCGCGCGGGCACACTGAAGCTTTCTTT | CASSFARGHTEAFF
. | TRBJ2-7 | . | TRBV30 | TGTGCCTGGAGTGTCGGGGGAGGACTCTACGAGCAGTACTTC | CAWSVGGGLYEQYF
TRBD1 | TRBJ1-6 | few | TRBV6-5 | TGTGCCAGCAGGAGGACCGGGACAGACAATTCACCCCTCCACTTT | CASRRTGTDNSPLHF
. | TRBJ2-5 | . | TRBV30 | TGTGCCTGGAGTACCGCCTCGAAGACCCAGTACTTC | CAWSTASKTQYF
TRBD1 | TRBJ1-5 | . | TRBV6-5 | TGTGCCAGCAGTTACCCGACAGGGAGGCGTCAGCCCCAGCATTTT | CASSYPTGRRQPQHF